A selection of T cell receptor beta chains follows, all from one sample in a study of T cells in Graves' hyperthyroidism and ophthalmopathy. One entry per CDR3 protein results from TCRdb running MiXCR on the multiplex PCR reads. The sample consists of fewer than 650,000 distinct CDR3 sequences, roughly 13% of them appearing once. Sequenced input: blood. The receptors were gathered from a woman aged 25-40 years with Graves' hyperthyroidism that later progressed to Graves' ophthalmopathy. Each CDR3 is given without its conserved first and last residue.

V gene	CDR3 length	J gene	CDR3 protein
TRBV25-1	10	TRBJ1-1	ASSEETTEAF
TRBV29-1	10	TRBJ2-7	SVTGMANEQY
TRBV25-1	11	TRBJ2-3	ASSEGGLDTQY
TRBV18	11	TRBJ2-3	ASSAASTDTQC
TRBV9	14	TRBJ1-1	ASSPDHRDRIYEAF
TRBV2	12	TRBJ2-3	ASSEGTTADTQY
TRBV7-8	10	TRBJ2-1	ASSFPGNEQF
TRBV5-4	13	TRBJ2-5	ASSLDTSGKETQY
TRBV6-5	11	TRBJ2-2	ASTLLVTGELF
TRBV15	12	TRBJ2-1	ATSMRQGRNEQF
TRBV2	14	TRBJ2-7	ASSAEGLAGAYEQY
TRBV7-2	16	TRBJ2-7	ASSSAGRGPEASYEQY
TRBV3-1	13	TRBJ2-7	ASSTRQGQSYEQY
TRBV12-3/TRBV12-4	15	TRBJ2-7	ASSLGLFGDTNYEQY
TRBV5-1	13	TRBJ2-1	ASSFSSSRGNEQF
TRBV5-1	11	TRBJ2-7	ASALGSPYEQY
TRBV20-1	14	TRBJ2-7	SARDPSGSFSYEQY
TRBV20-1	11	TRBJ1-1	SARQGRYTEAF
TRBV29-1	16	TRBJ1-4	SASFGTGSLGANEKLF
TRBV12-3/TRBV12-4	13	TRBJ2-2	ASRTSGSFFGELF
TRBV4-3	14	TRBJ2-1	ASSQETSGNYNEQF
TRBV27	13	TRBJ1-1	ASSSGQGGYTEAF
TRBV5-4	12	TRBJ2-5	ASSPLALQETQY
TRBV19	7	TRBJ1-2	ASSNGYT
TRBV20-1	10	TRBJ1-2	SAPPQDDGYT
TRBV6-2/TRBV6-3	12	TRBJ2-7	ASTPGGTSYEQY
TRBV18	12	TRBJ2-4	ASSPTSVGDIQY
TRBV10-1	15	TRBJ2-1	ASSEYSGGVGYNEQF
TRBV7-3	12	TRBJ2-7	ASSRTSNSDEQY
TRBV27	12	TRBJ1-4	ASSLVGFDEKLF
TRBV6-1	10	TRBJ2-2	ASCPGAGELF
TRBV9	13	TRBJ1-1	ASSLSPTLNTEAF
TRBV19	11	TRBJ2-4	ASSIGLWNIQY
TRBV7-9	12	TRBJ1-5	ANSDGGPNQPQH
TRBV7-2	12	TRBJ1-2	ASSWTASNYGYT
TRBV4-3	14	TRBJ2-1	ASSQEPGGLDNEQF
TRBV12-5	14	TRBJ1-5	ASGLGGQRTNQPQH
TRBV4-1	13	TRBJ2-7	ASSLQDTSGNEQY
TRBV12-5	12	TRBJ2-7	ASGGAGPSYEQY
TRBV28	13	TRBJ2-3	ASSPGLAGTDTQY
TRBV20-1	13	TRBJ2-7	SAKDTSGRAYEQY
TRBV7-8	12	TRBJ2-7	ASSITSGAYEQY
TRBV19	11	TRBJ1-1	ASSWTTNTEAF
TRBV18	14	TRBJ1-6	ASSRTRSSYNSPLH
TRBV11-2	14	TRBJ1-1	ASSRTTGRWDTEAF
TRBV3-1	12	TRBJ2-7	ASSQDDGGGEQY
TRBV6-2/TRBV6-3	15	TRBJ1-1	ASSYSRGTGVNTEAF
TRBV3-1	12	TRBJ1-5	ASSQDAGDQPQH
TRBV20-1	15	TRBJ2-1	SARDPGRADLYNEQF
TRBV27	15	TRBJ2-2	ASSLGANRANTGELF
TRBV12-3/TRBV12-4	13	TRBJ1-1	ASSLAGPLAGEAF
TRBV5-5	12	TRBJ1-5	ASSLLGADQPQH
TRBV19	11	TRBJ2-7	ASRLGPGYEQY